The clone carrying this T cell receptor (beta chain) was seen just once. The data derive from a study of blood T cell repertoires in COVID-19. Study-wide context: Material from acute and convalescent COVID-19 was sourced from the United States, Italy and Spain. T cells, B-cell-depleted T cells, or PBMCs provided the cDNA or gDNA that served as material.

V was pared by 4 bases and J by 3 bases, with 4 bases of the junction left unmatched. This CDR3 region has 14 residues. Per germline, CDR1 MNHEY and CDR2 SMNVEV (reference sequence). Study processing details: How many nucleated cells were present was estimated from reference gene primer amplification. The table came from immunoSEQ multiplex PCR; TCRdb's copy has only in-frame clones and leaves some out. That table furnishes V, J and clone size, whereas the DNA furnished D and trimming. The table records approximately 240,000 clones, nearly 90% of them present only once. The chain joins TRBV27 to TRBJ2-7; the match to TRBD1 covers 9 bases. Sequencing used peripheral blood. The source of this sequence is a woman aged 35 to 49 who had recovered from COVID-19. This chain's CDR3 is CASSSSTGGYEQYF. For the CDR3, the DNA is TGTGCCAGCAGTTCCTCGACAGGGGGCTACGAGCAGTACTTC.